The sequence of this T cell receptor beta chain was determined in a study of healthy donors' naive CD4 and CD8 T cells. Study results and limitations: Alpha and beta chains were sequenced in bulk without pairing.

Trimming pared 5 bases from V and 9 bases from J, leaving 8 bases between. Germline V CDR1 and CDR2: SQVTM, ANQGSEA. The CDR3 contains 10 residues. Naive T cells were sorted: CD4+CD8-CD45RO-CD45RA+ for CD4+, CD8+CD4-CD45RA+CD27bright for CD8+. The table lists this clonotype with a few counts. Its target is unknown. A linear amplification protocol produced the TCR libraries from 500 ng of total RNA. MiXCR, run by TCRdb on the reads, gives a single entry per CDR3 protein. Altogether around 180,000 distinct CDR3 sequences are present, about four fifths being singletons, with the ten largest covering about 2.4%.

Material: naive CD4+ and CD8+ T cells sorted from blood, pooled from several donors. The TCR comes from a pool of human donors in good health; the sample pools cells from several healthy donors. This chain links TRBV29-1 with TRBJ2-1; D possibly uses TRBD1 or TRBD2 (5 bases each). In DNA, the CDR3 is TGCAGCGTTTATGGGGGTGAGCAGTTCTTC. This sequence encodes CSVYGGEQFF.